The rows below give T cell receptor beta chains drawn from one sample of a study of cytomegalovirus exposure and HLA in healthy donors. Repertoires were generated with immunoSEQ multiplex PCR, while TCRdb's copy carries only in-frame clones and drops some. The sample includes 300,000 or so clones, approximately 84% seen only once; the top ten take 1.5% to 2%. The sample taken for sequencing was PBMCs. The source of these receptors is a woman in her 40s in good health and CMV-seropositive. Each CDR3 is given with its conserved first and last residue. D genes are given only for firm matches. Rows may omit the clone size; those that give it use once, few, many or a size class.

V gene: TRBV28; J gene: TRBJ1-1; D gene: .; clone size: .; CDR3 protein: CASSFGTTTEAFF; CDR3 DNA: TGTGCCAGCAGTTTCGGCACTACCACTGAAGCTTTCTTT
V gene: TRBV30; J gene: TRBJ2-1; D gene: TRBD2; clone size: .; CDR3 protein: CAWSVVSGGWNEQFF; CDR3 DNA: TGTGCCTGGAGTGTAGTTAGCGGGGGGTGGAATGAGCAGTTCTTC
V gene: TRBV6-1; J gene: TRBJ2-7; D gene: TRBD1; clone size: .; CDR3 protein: CASRTGKLDEQYF; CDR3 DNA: TGTGCCAGCAGGACAGGGAAGCTAGACGAGCAGTACTTC
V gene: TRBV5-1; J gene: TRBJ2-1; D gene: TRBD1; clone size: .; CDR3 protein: CASSLAPDRANEQFF; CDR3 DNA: TGCGCCAGCAGCTTGGCCCCCGACAGGGCGAATGAGCAGTTCTTC
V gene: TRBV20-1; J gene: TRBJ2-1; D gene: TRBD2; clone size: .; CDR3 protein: CSVAGNNEQFF; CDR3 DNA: TGCAGTGTAGCGGGAAACAATGAGCAGTTCTTC
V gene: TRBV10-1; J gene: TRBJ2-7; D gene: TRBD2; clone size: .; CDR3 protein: CASSTPLARFSYEQYF; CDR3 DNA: TGCGCCAGCAGCACCCCACTAGCGAGATTTTCCTACGAGCAGTACTTC
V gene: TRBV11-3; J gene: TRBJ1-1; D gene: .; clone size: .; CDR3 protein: CASSPYREGEAFF; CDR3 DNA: TGTGCCAGCAGCCCTTACAGGGAAGGAGAAGCTTTCTTT
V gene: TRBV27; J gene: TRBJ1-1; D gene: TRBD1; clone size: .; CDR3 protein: CASSLWAGGEAFF; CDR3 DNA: TGTGCCAGCAGTTTATGGGCAGGGGGCGAAGCTTTCTTT
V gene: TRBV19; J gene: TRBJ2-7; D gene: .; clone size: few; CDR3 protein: CASSPGGQRGFYEQYF; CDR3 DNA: TGTGCCAGTAGTCCCGGGGGACAGAGGGGATTCTACGAGCAGTACTTC
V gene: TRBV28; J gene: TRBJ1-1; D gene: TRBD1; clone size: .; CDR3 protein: CASSFGDRGTEAFF; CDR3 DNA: TGTGCTAGCAGTTTTGGGGACAGGGGTACTGAAGCTTTCTTT
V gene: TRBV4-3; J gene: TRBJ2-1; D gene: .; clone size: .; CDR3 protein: CASSTRQESSYNEQFF; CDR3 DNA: TGCGCCAGCAGCACCCGACAGGAGAGTTCCTACAATGAGCAGTTCTTC
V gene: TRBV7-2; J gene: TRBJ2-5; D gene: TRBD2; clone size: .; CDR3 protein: CASSLADSGSGRMETQYF; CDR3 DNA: TGTGCCAGCAGCTTAGCCGACTCCGGGAGCGGGAGGATGGAGACCCAGTACTTC
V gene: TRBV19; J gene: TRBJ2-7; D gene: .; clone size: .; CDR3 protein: CASSATSVIHEQYF; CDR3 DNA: TGTGCCAGTAGTGCGACTAGTGTTATCCACGAGCAGTACTTC
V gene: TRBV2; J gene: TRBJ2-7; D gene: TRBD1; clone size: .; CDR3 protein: CATAGTGGTYEQYF; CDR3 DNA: TGTGCCACTGCGGGGACAGGGGGAACCTACGAGCAGTACTTC
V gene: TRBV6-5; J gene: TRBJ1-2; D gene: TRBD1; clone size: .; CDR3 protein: CASSYEGAQNGYTF; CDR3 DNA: TGTGCCAGCAGTTACGAGGGGGCGCAAAATGGCTACACCTTC
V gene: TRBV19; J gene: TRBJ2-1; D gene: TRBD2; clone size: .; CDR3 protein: CASSIVVGSGRNEQFF; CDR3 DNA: TGTGCCAGTAGTATAGTAGTGGGTAGCGGGAGGAATGAGCAGTTCTTC
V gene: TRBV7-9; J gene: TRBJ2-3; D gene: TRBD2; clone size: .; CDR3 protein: CASSLPLGGEGTDTQYF; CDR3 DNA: TGTGCCAGCAGCCTCCCCCTGGGGGGGGAGGGCACAGATACGCAGTATTTT
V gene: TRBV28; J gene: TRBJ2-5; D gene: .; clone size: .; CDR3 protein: CATREWETQYF; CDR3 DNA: TGTGCCACCCGGGAGTGGGAGACCCAGTACTTC
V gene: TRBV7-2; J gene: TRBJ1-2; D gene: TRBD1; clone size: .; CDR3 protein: CASSLTGTGVGYTF; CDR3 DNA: TGTGCCAGCAGCTTGACCGGGACAGGTGTCGGCTACACCTTC
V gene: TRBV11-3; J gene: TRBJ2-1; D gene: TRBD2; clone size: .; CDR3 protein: CASSLLGTSGSYNEQFF; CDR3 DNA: TGTGCCAGCAGCTTACTCGGGACTAGCGGGAGTTACAATGAGCAGTTCTTC
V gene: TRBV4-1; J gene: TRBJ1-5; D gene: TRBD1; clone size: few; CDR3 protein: CASSLDRVTPQHF; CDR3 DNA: TGCGCCAGCAGCTTGGACAGGGTAACGCCCCAGCATTTT
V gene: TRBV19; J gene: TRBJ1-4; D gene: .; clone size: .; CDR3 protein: CASSPRGSNEKLFF; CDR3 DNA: TGTGCCAGTAGTCCTCGAGGTTCTAATGAAAAACTGTTTTTT
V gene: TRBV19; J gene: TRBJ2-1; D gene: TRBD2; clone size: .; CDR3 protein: CASSIDQTSGSFGEQFF; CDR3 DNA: TGTGCCAGTAGTATAGATCAGACTAGCGGGAGTTTTGGTGAGCAGTTCTTC
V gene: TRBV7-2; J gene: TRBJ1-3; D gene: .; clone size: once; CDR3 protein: CASSLALFSSGNTIYF; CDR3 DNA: TGTGCCAGCAGCTTAGCGCTATTTTCCTCTGGAAACACCATATATTTT
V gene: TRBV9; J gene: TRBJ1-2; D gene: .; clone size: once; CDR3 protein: CASSVPGFGYTF; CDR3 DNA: TGTGCCAGCAGCGTACCAGGTTTTGGCTACACCTTC
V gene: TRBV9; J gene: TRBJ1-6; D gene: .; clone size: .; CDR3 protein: CASSVESNGDWNSPLHF; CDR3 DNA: TGTGCCAGCAGCGTAGAGTCGAATGGAGACTGGAATTCACCCCTCCACTTT
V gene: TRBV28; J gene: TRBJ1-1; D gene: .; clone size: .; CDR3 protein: CASSSPAGRTEAFF; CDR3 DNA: TGTGCCAGCAGTTCTCCAGCAGGGCGCACTGAAGCTTTCTTT
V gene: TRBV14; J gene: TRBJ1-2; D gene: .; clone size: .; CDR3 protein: CASTRTAHYGYTF; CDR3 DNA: TGTGCCAGCACCAGGACAGCGCACTATGGCTACACCTTC
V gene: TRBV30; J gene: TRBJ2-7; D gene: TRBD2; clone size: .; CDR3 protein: CAWSVPGLDSYEQYF; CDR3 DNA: TGTGCCTGGAGTGTCCCGGGACTAGACTCCTACGAGCAGTACTTC
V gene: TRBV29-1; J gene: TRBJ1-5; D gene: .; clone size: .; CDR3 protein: CSVGEQGGQPQHF; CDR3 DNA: TGCAGCGTTGGAGAGCAGGGAGGTCAGCCCCAGCATTTT
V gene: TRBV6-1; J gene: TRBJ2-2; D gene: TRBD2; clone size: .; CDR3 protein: CASLSGINTGELFF; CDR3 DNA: TGTGCCAGCTTGAGCGGGATAAACACCGGGGAGCTGTTTTTT
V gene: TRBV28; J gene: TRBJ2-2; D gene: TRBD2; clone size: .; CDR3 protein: CASNKAGLGTGELFF; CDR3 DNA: TGTGCCAGCAATAAAGCGGGATTGGGGACCGGGGAGCTGTTTTTT
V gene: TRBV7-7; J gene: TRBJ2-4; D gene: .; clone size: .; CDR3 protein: CASSLDPTGIQYF; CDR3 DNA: TGTGCTAGCAGCTTAGATCCTACGGGCATTCAGTACTTC
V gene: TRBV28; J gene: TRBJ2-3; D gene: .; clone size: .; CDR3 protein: CASSLEGGIDTQYF; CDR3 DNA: TGTGCCAGCAGTTTGGAAGGAGGGATAGATACGCAGTATTTT
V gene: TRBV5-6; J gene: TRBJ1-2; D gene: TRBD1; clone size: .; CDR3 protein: CASSLRTGVGYTF; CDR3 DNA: TGTGCCAGCAGCTTAAGGACAGGGGTTGGCTACACCTTC
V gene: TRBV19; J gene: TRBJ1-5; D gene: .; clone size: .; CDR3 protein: CASSIARNQPQHF; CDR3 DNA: TGTGCCAGTAGTATCGCCCGGAATCAGCCCCAGCATTTT